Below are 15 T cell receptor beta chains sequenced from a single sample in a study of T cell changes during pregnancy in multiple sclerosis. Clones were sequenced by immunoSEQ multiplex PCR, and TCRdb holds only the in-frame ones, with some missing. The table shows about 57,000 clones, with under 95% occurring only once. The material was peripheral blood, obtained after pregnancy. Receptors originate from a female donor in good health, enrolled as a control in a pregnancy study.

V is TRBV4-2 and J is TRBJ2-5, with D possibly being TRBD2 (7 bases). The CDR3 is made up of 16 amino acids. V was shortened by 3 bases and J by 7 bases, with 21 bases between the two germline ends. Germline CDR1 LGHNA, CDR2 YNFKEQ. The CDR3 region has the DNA TGTGCCAGCAGCCACTTAAGCGGCGGGGGCCAGAGGACCCAGTACTTC. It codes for CASSHLSGGGQRTQYF.

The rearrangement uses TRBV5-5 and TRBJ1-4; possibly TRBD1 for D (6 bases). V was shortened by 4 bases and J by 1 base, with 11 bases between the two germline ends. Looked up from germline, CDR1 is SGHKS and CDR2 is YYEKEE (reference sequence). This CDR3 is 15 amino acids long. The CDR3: CASSPVQGTNEKLFF. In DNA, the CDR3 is TGTGCCAGCAGCCCCGTACAGGGAACTAATGAAAAACTGTTTTTT.

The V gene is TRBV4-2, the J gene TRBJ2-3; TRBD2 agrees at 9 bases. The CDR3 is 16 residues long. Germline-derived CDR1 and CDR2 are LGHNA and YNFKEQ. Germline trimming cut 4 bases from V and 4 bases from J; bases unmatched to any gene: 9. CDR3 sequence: CASSPRARTSADTQYF. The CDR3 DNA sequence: TGTGCCAGCAGCCCCCGGGCCAGGACTAGCGCAGATACGCAGTATTTT.

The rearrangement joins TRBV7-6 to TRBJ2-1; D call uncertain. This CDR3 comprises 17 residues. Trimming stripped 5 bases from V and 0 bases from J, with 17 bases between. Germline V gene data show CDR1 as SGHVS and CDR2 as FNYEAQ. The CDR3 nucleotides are TGTGCCAGCAGCCTCCTTTCCATAGATAGCTCCTACAATGAGCAGTTCTTC. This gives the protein CASSLLSIDSSYNEQFF. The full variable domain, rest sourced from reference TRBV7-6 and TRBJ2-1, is GAGVSQSPRYKVTKRGQDVALRCDPISGHVSLYWYRQALGQGPEFLTYFNYEAQQDKSGLPNDRFSAERPEGSISTLTIQRTEQRDSAMYRCASSLLSIDSSYNEQFFGPGTRLTVL.

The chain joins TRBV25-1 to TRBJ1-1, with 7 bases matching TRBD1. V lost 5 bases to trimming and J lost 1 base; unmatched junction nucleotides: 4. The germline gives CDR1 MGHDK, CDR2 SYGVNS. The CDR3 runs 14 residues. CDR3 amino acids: CASSPGTANTEAFF. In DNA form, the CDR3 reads TGTGCCAGCAGTCCCGGGACAGCGAACACTGAAGCTTTCTTT.

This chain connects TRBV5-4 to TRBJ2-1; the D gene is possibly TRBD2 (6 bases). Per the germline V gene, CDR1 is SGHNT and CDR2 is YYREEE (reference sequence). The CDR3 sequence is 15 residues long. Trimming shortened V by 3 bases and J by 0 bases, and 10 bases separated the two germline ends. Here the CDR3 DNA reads TGTGCCAGCAGCTCGACTAGAAGCTCCTACAATGAGCAGTTCTTC. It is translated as CASSSTRSSYNEQFF.

The CDR3: CAISEDGGRNEQFF. The CDR3 DNA is TGTGCCATCAGTGAGGACGGGGGGAGGAATGAGCAGTTCTTC. The chain carries TRBV10-3 and TRBJ2-1; TRBD2 matches at 7 bases. Germline lookup yields CDR1 ENHRY and CDR2 SYGVKD. This CDR3 has 14 residues. Unmatched junction bases numbered 5, after V lost 2 bases and J lost 7 bases.

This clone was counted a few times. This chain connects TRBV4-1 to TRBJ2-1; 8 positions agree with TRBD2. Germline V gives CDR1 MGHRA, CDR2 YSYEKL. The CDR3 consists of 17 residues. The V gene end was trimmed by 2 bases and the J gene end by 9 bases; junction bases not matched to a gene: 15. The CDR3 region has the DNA TGCGCCAGCAGCCAAATTGACCTTGGACTAGCCGGGGGTGAGCAGTTCTTC. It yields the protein CASSQIDLGLAGGEQFF.

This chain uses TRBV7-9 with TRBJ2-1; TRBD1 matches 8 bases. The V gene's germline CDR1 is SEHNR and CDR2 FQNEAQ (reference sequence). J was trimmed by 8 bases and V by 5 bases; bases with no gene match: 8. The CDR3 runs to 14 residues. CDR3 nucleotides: TGTGCCAGCAGCCTCCAGGGGGCCGGCGATGAGCAGTTCTTC. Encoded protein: CASSLQGAGDEQFF.

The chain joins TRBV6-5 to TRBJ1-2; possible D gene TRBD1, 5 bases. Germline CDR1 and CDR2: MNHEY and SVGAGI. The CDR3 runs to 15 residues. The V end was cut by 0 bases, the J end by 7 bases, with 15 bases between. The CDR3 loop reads CASSYSMGPAGGYTF. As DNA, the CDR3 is TGTGCCAGCAGTTACTCGATGGGGCCTGCAGGTGGCTACACCTTC.

CDR3 coding DNA: TGCGCCAGCAGCCAAGATCCAACAGGCACTGGGGCCAACGTCCTGACTTTC. It encodes CASSQDPTGTGANVLTF. The chain recombines TRBV4-3 with TRBJ2-6; maybe TRBD1 (5 bases). Germline V gene sequence: CDR1 LGHNA, CDR2 YSLEER. V was shortened by 0 bases and J by 2 bases, with 11 bases between the two germline ends. This CDR3 has 17 amino acids.

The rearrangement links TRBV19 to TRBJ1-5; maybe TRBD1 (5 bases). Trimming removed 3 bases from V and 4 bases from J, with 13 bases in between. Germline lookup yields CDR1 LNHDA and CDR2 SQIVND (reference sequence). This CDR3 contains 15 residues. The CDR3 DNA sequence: TGTGCCAGTAGTATTAGAAGGGGAAAGAATCAGCCCCAGCATTTT. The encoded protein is CASSIRRGKNQPQHF.

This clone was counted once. CDR3 DNA: TGTGCCAGCAGCCAAGATAGTTCCATTTACACTGAAGCTTTCTTT. It codes for CASSQDSSIYTEAFF. The chain carries TRBV14 and TRBJ1-1; no clear D gene. V lost 0 bases and J lost 3, with 11 bases in between. Per the germline V gene, CDR1 is SGHDN and CDR2 is FVKESK. There are 15 residues in the CDR3.

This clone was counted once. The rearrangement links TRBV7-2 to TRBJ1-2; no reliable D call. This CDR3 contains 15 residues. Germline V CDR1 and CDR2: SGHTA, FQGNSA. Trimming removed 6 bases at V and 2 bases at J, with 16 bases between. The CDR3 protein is CASREPSTSNYGYTF. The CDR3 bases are TGTGCCAGCAGAGAACCCTCTACGTCCAACTATGGCTACACCTTC.

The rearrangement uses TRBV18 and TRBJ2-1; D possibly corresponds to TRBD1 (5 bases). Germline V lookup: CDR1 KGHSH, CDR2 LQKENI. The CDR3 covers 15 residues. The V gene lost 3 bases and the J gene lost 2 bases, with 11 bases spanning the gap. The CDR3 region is CASSPLQGTYNEQFF. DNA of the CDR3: TGTGCCAGCTCACCGCTGCAGGGAACCTACAATGAGCAGTTCTTC. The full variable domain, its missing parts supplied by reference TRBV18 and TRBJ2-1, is NAGVMQNPRHLVRRRGQEARLRCSPMKGHSHVYWYRQLPEEGLKFMVYLQKENIIDESGMPKERFSAEFPKEGPSILRIQQVVRGDSAAYFCASSPLQGTYNEQFFGPGTRLTVL.